These 27 T cell receptor beta chains were sequenced from one sample in a study of PD-1 blockade in classical Hodgkin lymphoma (dated by TCRdb to the early 2020s). This specimen's time point label, per the study, means: cycle 2 day 1 (C2D1) of nivolumab. Relapse after autologous stem cell transplantation had occurred in all trial patients, and cohorts A, B and C were distinguished by prior brentuximab vedotin exposure. Library preparation used the immunoSEQ multiplex PCR assay. This immuneACCESS table, as held by TCRdb, lists in-frame sequences with V and J called but not all clones. Of the missing ones, under half trace to an unresolved V gene in checked studies; the others have no known cause. The sample records more than 40,000 clones, 65% to 85% of which are singletons. The ten largest clones take up under 3.5% of the sample. The sample in question was peripheral blood mononuclear cells (PBMCs), obtained before the second cycle of nivolumab. Source of these receptors: a human donor with classical Hodgkin lymphoma.

This clone occurred once. The gene calls are TRBV11-2 and TRBJ1-1; no reliable D call. Trimming pared 1 base from V and 0 bases from J, leaving 9 bases between. CDR1 SGHAT and CDR2 FQNNGV come from the germline V gene. CDR3 length equals 15 residues. CDR3 DNA: TGTGCCAGCAGCTTAGTCCGCCGGATGAACACTGAAGCTTTCTTT. Its protein product is CASSLVRRMNTEAFF. The full variable domain, completed using reference TRBV11-2 and TRBJ1-1, is EAGVAQSPRYKIIEKRQSVAFWCNPISGHATLYWYQQILGQGPKLLIQFQNNGVVDDSQLPKDRFSAERLKGVDSTLKIQPAKLEDSAVYLCASSLVRRMNTEAFFGQGTRLTVV.

This clone was counted a single time. The chain links TRBV7-6 to TRBJ2-1; TRBD2 matches at 14 bases. Germline V lookup: CDR1 SGHVS, CDR2 FNYEAQ. The CDR3 covers 14 residues. The junction had 6 bases not matched to a gene; V was cut back by 5 bases and J by 12 bases. The CDR3 is CASSLGTSGSSQFF. CDR3 DNA sequence: TGTGCCAGCAGCCTCGGGACTAGCGGGAGCTCGCAGTTCTTC.

The V and J genes are TRBV19 and TRBJ2-5; D call uncertain. The CDR3 consists of 14 residues. Germline V gives CDR1 LNHDA, CDR2 SQIVND (reference sequence). V dropped 1 base and J dropped 3 bases, with 9 bases sitting between them. CDR3 sequence: CASSIVGREETQYF. CDR3 in DNA: TGTGCCAGTAGTATAGTAGGACGAGAAGAGACCCAGTACTTC.

This clone is categorized as medium-sized. The chain uses TRBV27 and TRBJ2-3; D uncertain. V dropped 5 bases and J dropped 3 bases, with 6 bases sitting between them. Germline CDR1 and CDR2: MNHEY and SMNVEV (reference sequence). There are 12 residues in the CDR3. CDR3 sequence: CASSPRTDTQYF. The CDR3, as DNA: TGTGCCAGCAGTCCAAGAACAGATACGCAGTATTTT.

This clone was seen a few times. The chain employs TRBV6-5 and TRBJ1-1; no clear D gene. The V gene lost 2 bases and the J gene lost 7 bases, with 14 bases spanning the gap. Germline V gene lookup returns CDR1 MNHEY and CDR2 SVGAGI. This CDR3 is 14 amino acids long. The CDR3 spells CASSYAGGRDEAFF. DNA of the CDR3: TGTGCCAGCAGTTACGCTGGAGGAAGGGATGAAGCTTTCTTT.

The chain carries TRBV4-1 and TRBJ2-1; D may be TRBD1 (8 bases). Germline V lookup: CDR1 MGHRA, CDR2 YSYEKL. V shed 10 bases and J shed 15 bases, with 31 bases lying between them. CDR3 length: 15 amino acids. The CDR3 reads CATAGEQVLQGVPFF. As DNA, the CDR3 is TGCGCCACCGCGGGGGAACAAGTCCTACAGGGGGTTCCGTTCTTC.

J is TRBJ1-2 and V is TRBV2; D is uncertain. V was pared by 1 base and J by 7 bases, with 16 bases between. The CDR3 runs 15 residues. Germline V gene lookup returns CDR1 SNHLY and CDR2 FYNNEI. The CDR3 nucleotides are TGTGCCAGCAGTGAAGGTCCCACAGTCCTCTCTGGCTACACCTTC. It translates to CASSEGPTVLSGYTF.

The chain carries TRBV23-1 and TRBJ2-7; TRBD2 is a possible D gene (7 bases). TRBV23-1 is treated as an ORF (open reading frame) with a function not yet certain. V lost 6 bases to trimming and J lost 3 bases, with 15 bases between them. CDR3 size: 14 residues. The CDR3 nucleotides read TGCGCCAGCAGCAGGGGAGGGCCAAACTACGAGCAGTACTTC. Translation: CASSRGGPNYEQYF.

The chain is built from TRBV19 and TRBJ2-2, with D maybe TRBD1 (5 bases). The CDR3 runs 15 residues. Germline lookup yields CDR1 LNHDA and CDR2 SQIVND (reference sequence). V shed 5 bases and J shed 5 bases, with 15 bases lying between them. Here the CDR3 reads CASSATPGLTGELFF. In DNA, the CDR3 is TGTGCCAGTAGTGCGACCCCAGGGTTGACCGGGGAGCTGTTTTTT. Full variable domain (remainder filled in from reference TRBV19 and TRBJ2-2): DGGITQSPKYLFRKEGQNVTLSCEQNLNHDAMYWYRQDPGQGLRLIYYSQIVNDFQKGDIAEGYSVSREKKESFPLTVTSAQKNPTAFYLCASSATPGLTGELFFGEGSRLTVL.

V and J are TRBV30 and TRBJ1-2; possible D gene TRBD1, 6 bases. Per the germline V gene, CDR1 is GTSNPN and CDR2 is SVGIG (reference sequence). The V and J ends lost 0 bases and 4 bases respectively, with 12 bases between them. The length of the CDR3 is 14 residues. CDR3 in DNA: TGTGCCTGGAGTGTATCTAGGGGGGCCTATGGCTACACCTTC. Translated: CAWSVSRGAYGYTF.

V usage is TRBV6-5 and J usage is TRBJ2-3; tentative D call: TRBD1 (6 bases). V shed 3 bases and J shed 2 bases, with 12 bases lying between them. Germline CDR1 reads MNHEY; CDR2 reads SVGAGI. The CDR3 has 15 amino acids. CDR3 sequence: CASSYGGGHTDTQYF. In DNA form, the CDR3 reads TGTGCCAGCAGTTATGGTGGGGGACACACAGATACGCAGTATTTT.

V and J are TRBV4-2 and TRBJ1-5, with no clear D. Trimming removed 0 bases at V and 6 bases at J, with 6 bases between. There are 13 residues in the CDR3. CDR1 is LGHNA and CDR2 is YNFKEQ in the germline V gene. The CDR3 loop reads CASSQDWRQPQHF. The CDR3 bases are TGTGCCAGCAGCCAAGATTGGCGTCAGCCCCAGCATTTT.

The J gene is TRBJ1-1, the V gene TRBV25-1; D may be TRBD1 (6 bases). Trimming stripped 7 bases from V and 7 bases from J, with 22 bases between. The CDR3 sequence is 15 residues long. Germline CDR1 reads MGHDK; CDR2 reads SYGVNS. The CDR3 DNA is TGTGCCAGCACCATCCTCAAAGGGGGGAACTTTGAAGCTTTCTTT. Translating it yields CASTILKGGNFEAFF.

J is TRBJ1-2 and V is TRBV6-1; tentative D call: TRBD1 (5 bases). Looked up from germline, CDR1 is MNHNS and CDR2 is SASEGT. With 6 bases removed from V and 4 bases from J, the gap between germline ends came to 15 bases. This CDR3 is built from 14 residues. CDR3 nucleotide sequence: TGTGCCAGCAGGACGAGGGAGGGGTCCTATGGCTACACCTTC. Translation: CASRTREGSYGYTF.

This rearrangement joins TRBV7-2 to TRBJ1-5; TRBD1 agrees at 8 bases. The CDR3 has 16 amino acids. V shed 3 bases, J shed 6 bases, and the junction held 10 bases outside the gene matches. Germline V gene data show CDR1 as SGHTA and CDR2 as FQGNSA. CDR3 sequence (DNA): TGTGCCAGCAGCTTGGACTCCAGGGGGCAAGGTCAGCCCCAGCATTTT. Its protein product is CASSLDSRGQGQPQHF.

This clone occurred once. The genes are TRBV9 and TRBJ2-7; maybe TRBD2 (6 bases). With 0 bases removed from V and 1 base from J, the gap between germline ends came to 11 bases. This CDR3 is 15 amino acids long. CDR1 SGDLS and CDR2 YYNGEE come from the germline V gene. In DNA form, the CDR3 reads TGTGCCAGCAGCGTAGATAGGGGAGGATCCTACGAGCAGTACTTC. Translated: CASSVDRGGSYEQYF.

The table lists this clone with a few counts. V gene TRBV18 combines with J gene TRBJ1-1; TRBD1 matches at 7 bases. Germline-derived CDR1 and CDR2 are KGHSH and LQKENI. There are 12 residues in the CDR3. Losses at the gene ends were 2 bases for V and 6 bases for J; bases not matched to a gene: 0. The CDR3 loop is CASSPRGPEAFF. CDR3 DNA: TGTGCCAGCTCACCAAGGGGGCCTGAAGCTTTCTTT.

This sequence joins TRBV6-6 and TRBJ2-7, with TRBD2 matching over 7 bases. Germline V gene lookup returns CDR1 MNHNY and CDR2 SVGAGI (reference sequence). The CDR3 length is 14 residues. With 1 base clipped from V and 3 bases from J, the junction kept 3 bases outside the gene matches. Here the CDR3 DNA reads TGTGCCAGCAGTTACTACCAGCGGGACTACGAGCAGTACTTC. This sequence encodes CASSYYQRDYEQYF.

Concerning this clone itself: Different DNA sequences within this sample yield the same CDR3. The gene calls are TRBV9 and TRBJ2-1, with D perhaps matching TRBD1 or TRBD2 (7 bases each). Trimming shortened V by 0 bases and J by 9 bases, and 19 bases separated the two germline ends. CDR3 size: 16 residues. Germline V gene data show CDR1 as SGDLS and CDR2 as YYNGEE. CDR3 DNA sequence: TGTGCCAGCAGCGTAGCCCCCCAGGGGGAGGGCCGTGAGCAGTTCTTC. Protein product: CASSVAPQGEGREQFF.

The genes are TRBV5-6 and TRBJ2-2; TRBD1 agrees at 11 bases. Trimming removed 3 bases from V and 7 bases from J; junction bases left unmatched: 2. Germline V gives CDR1 SGHDT, CDR2 YYEEEE. The CDR3 covers 14 residues. The CDR3 protein is CASSWTGGFGELFF. CDR3 coding DNA: TGTGCCAGCAGCTGGACAGGGGGCTTCGGGGAGCTGTTTTTT.

This chain links TRBV27 with TRBJ1-2; 7 bases are shared with TRBD1. The CDR3 sequence is 15 residues long. V gave up 3 bases and J gave up 4 bases; unmatched junction bases: 8. The germline V gene has CDR1 MNHEY and CDR2 SMNVEV (reference sequence). CDR3 in amino acids: CASSFYRGGSYGYTF. The CDR3 coding sequence is TGTGCCAGCAGTTTTTACAGGGGAGGAAGCTATGGCTACACCTTC.

The rearrangement uses TRBV2 and TRBJ2-1, with D perhaps matching TRBD1 or TRBD2 (5 bases each). The CDR3 is 12 amino acids. Trimming pared 5 bases from V and 8 bases from J, leaving 10 bases between. Germline V gives CDR1 SNHLY, CDR2 FYNNEI. In DNA, the CDR3 is TGTGCCAGCAGTTTGGGGCGGGATGAGCAGTTCTTC. It is translated as CASSLGRDEQFF.

This sequence joins TRBV25-1 and TRBJ2-5, with TRBD2 as a possible D gene (7 bases). Germline CDR1 and CDR2: MGHDK and SYGVNS. The germline V and J ends were trimmed by 2 bases and 7 bases, with 11 bases remaining between them. The CDR3 is 13 amino acids. In DNA, the CDR3 is TGTGCCAGCAGTGAAAGGGGGGGAGGGACCCAGTACTTC. Encoded protein: CASSERGGGTQYF.

The chain is built from TRBV28 and TRBJ2-7, with D unclear. V was shortened by 2 bases and J by 2 bases, with 4 bases between the two germline ends. The CDR3 runs to 12 residues. Germline CDR1 and CDR2: MDHEN and SYDVKM. The CDR3 region has the DNA TGTGCCAGCAGTTTACTCACCTACGAGCAGTACTTC. Translated, it gives CASSLLTYEQYF.

Turning to this clone: The junction shows a germline mismatch at one end, possibly a read error. The chain employs TRBV6-1 and TRBJ1-5; TRBD1 might be the D (5 bases). Germline V CDR1 and CDR2: MNHNS, SASEGT. The CDR3 contains 15 residues. The CDR3 DNA sequence: TGTGCCAGCAGGGAAGCTTCAGGGAGAGGCCAGCCCCAGCATTTT. Translating it yields CASREASGRGQPQHF.

The chain recombines TRBV30 with TRBJ2-1, with 8 bases fitting TRBD1. The trim removed 1 base at V and 7 bases at J, leaving 6 bases unmatched. The CDR3 is 14 residues long. Germline V gene lookup returns CDR1 GTSNPN and CDR2 SVGIG (reference sequence). The CDR3 region is CAWSAGQGRNEQFF. The CDR3, as DNA: TGTGCCTGGAGTGCAGGACAGGGTCGAAATGAGCAGTTCTTC.

The V and J genes are TRBV27 and TRBJ2-5; D is ambiguous. Germline values: CDR1 MNHEY, CDR2 SMNVEV (reference sequence). V shed 4 bases and J shed 1 base, with 10 bases lying between them. The CDR3 contains 14 residues. The CDR3 DNA follows: TGTGCCAGCAGTTCTATCATGACCCAAGAGACCCAGTACTTC. Translated, it gives CASSSIMTQETQYF.